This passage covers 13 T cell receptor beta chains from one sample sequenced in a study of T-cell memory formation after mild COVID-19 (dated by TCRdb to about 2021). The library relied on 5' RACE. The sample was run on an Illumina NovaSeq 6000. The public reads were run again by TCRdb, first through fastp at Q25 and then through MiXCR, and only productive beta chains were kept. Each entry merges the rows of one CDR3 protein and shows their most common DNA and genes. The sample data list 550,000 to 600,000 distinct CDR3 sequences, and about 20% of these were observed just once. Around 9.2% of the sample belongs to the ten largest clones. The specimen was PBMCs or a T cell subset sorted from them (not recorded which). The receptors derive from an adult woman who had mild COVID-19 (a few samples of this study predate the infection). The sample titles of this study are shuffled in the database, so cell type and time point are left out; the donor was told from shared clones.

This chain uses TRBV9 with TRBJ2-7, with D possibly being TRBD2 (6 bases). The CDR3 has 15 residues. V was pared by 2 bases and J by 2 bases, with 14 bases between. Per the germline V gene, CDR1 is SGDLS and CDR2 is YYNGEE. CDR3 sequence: CASSVYGSNTYEQYF. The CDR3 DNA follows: TGTGCCAGCAGCGTTTACGGGAGCAACACCTACGAGCAGTACTTC.

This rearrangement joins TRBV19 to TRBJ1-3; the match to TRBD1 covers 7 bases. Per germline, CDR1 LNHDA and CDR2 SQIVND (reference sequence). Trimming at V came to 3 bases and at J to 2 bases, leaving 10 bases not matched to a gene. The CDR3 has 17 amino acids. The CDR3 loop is CASSIGSVTGTGNTIYF. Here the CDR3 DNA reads TGTGCCAGTAGTATTGGGTCGGTGACAGGGACTGGAAACACCATATATTTT.

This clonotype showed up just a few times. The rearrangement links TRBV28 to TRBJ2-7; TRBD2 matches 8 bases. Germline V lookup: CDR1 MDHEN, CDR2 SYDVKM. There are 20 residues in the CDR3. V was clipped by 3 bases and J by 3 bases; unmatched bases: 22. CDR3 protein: CASSFPQREIKSTQLYEQYF. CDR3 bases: TGTGCCAGCAGTTTCCCCCAGCGGGAGATCAAATCGACCCAACTCTACGAGCAGTACTTC.

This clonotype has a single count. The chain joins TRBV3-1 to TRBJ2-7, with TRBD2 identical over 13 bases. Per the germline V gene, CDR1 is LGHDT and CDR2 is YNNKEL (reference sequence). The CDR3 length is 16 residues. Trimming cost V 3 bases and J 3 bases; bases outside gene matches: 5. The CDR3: CASSQGLAGMNYEQYF. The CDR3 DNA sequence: TGTGCCAGCAGCCAGGGACTAGCGGGGATGAACTACGAGCAGTACTTC.

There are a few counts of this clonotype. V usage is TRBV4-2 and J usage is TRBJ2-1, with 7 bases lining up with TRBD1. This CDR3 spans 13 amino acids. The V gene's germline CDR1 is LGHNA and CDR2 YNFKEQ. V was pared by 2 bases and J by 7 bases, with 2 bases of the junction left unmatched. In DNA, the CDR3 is TGTGCCAGCAGCCAATCCAGGGGGAATGAGCAGTTCTTC. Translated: CASSQSRGNEQFF.

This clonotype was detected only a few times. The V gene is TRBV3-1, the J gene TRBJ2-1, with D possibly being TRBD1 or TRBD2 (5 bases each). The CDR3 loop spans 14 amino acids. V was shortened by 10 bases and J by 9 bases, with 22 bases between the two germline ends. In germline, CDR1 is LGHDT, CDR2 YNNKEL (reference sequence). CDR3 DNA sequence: TGTGCCACCTCCGGGACGGAGCTCGGCGGTGAGCAGTTCTTC. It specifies CATSGTELGGEQFF.

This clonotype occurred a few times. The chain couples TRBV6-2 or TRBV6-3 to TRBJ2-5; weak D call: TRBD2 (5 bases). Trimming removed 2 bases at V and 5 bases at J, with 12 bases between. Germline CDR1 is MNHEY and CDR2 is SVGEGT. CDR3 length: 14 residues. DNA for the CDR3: TGTGCCAGCAGTTACAAGAACCGGAGGGAGACCCAGTACTTC. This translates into CASSYKNRRETQYF.

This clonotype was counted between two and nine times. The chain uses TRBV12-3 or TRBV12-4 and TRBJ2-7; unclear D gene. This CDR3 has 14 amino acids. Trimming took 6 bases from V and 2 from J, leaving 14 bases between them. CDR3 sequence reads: CASSVLRPPYEQYF. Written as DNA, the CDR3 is TGTGCCAGCAGCGTTTTAAGGCCCCCCTACGAGCAGTACTTC.

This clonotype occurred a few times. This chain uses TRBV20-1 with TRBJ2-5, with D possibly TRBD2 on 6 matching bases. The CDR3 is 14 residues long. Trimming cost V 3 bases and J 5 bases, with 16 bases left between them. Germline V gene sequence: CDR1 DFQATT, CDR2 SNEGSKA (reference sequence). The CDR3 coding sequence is TGCAGTGCTAGGAGGCCGGGAGAAAGGGAGACCCAGTACTTC. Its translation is CSARRPGERETQYF.

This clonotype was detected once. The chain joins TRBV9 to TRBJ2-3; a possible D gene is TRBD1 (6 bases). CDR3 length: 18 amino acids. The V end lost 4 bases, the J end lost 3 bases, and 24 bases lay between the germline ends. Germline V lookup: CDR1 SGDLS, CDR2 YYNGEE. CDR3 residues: CASSFRQEHLLGTDTQYF. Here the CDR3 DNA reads TGTGCCAGCAGCTTCCGACAGGAACACTTACTTGGGACAGATACGCAGTATTTT.

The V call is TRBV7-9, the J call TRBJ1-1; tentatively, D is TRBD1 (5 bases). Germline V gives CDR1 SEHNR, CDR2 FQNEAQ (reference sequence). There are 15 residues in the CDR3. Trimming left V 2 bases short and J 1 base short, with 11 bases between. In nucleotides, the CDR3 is TGTGCCAGCAGCTTACACAGGACGGGGAACACTGAAGCTTTCTTT. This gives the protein CASSLHRTGNTEAFF. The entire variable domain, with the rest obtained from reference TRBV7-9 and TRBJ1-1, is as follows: DTGVSQNPRHKITKRGQNVTFRCDPISEHNRLYWYRQTLGQGPEFLTYFQNEAQLEKSRLLSDRFSAERPKGSFSTLEIQRTEQGDSAMYLCASSLHRTGNTEAFFGQGTRLTVV.

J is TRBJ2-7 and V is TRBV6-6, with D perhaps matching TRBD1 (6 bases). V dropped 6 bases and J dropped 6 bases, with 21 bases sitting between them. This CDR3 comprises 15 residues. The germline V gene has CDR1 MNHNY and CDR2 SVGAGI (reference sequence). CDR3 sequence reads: CASSPGDIMPGEQYF. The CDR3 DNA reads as TGTGCCAGCAGCCCTGGGGACATAATGCCGGGCGAGCAGTACTTC.

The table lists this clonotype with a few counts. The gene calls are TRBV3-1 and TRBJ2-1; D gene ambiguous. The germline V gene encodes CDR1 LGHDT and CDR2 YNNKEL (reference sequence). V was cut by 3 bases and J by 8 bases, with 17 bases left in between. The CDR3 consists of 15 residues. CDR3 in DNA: TGTGCCAGCAGCCACGGTCAGAATAGGGCCGATGAGCAGTTCTTC. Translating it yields CASSHGQNRADEQFF.